What follows describes a single T cell receptor (beta chain). The data derive from a study of cytomegalovirus exposure and HLA in healthy donors. Study-level background: The Caucasian-associated ancestry cluster held about 80% of roughly 370 genotyped donors.

V was clipped by 4 bases and J by 7 bases; unmatched bases: 16. CDR3 length: 18 amino acids. Germline V gives CDR1 SGHRS, CDR2 YFSETQ. PCR used 60 Vbeta primers and 13 Jbeta primers. Sequenced by immunoSEQ multiplex PCR; TCRdb stores in-frame clones only, minus some. The sample holds 160,000 or so clones, around 72% seen once. Sequenced input: PBMCs. This clonotype originated in a woman aged 40 to 55 in good health and CMV-seropositive. The V and J genes are TRBV5-1 and TRBJ2-2; TRBD2 agrees at 10 bases. The CDR3 loop reads CASSLRGSGGASDGELFF. The CDR3 coding sequence is TGCGCCAGCAGCCTCCGAGGGAGCGGGGGGGCTTCGGACGGGGAGCTGTTTTTT.